This entry concerns a single T cell receptor beta chain. What it binds is not known. The data originate from a study of cytomegalovirus exposure and HLA in healthy donors. Across the whole study: Out of approximately 170 million T cells, an earlier analysis found about 100 million unique TCR beta sequences in total. Study results and caveats: Cytomegalovirus association was listed for around 180 TCR beta chains. A prior analysis recorded that most TCR beta V segments were productive about 87% or about 30% of the time. TCR beta V- and J-gene trimming was later associated with a missense DCLRE1C variant.

V lost 2 bases to trimming and J lost 8 bases; unmatched junction nucleotides: 10. The CDR3 covers 16 residues. Germline V gene sequence: CDR1 MRHNA, CDR2 SNTAGT. The PCR made use of 60 Vbeta and 13 Jbeta primers. The repertoire was sequenced with immunoSEQ multiplex PCR; TCRdb's copy has only in-frame clones and lacks some. Of approximately 190,000 clones in the sample, approximately 82% were seen once. The chain uses TRBV6-4 and TRBJ2-1; 9 bases fit TRBD2. The clonotype originates from a woman under 30 in good health and CMV-seropositive. The sequenced material came from PBMCs. The CDR3 reads CASSDQAARGGDEQFF. As DNA, the CDR3 is TGTGCCAGCAGTGACCAAGCCGCGCGGGGGGGCGATGAGCAGTTCTTC.